This TCR beta chain was sequenced for a study of cytomegalovirus exposure and HLA in healthy donors. Whole-study findings and limits: Most TCR sequences were rare, but some public TCRs occurred in many donors. Reported performance of the classifier showed diagnosis of cytomegalovirus status with high specificity and sensitivity. Cytomegalovirus-associated TCR beta chains were listed, numbering approximately 150.

The donors were part of the 120-subject validation cohort, which stood apart from the roughly 670-subject first cohort. Sequenced by immunoSEQ multiplex PCR; TCRdb stores in-frame clones only, minus some. The repertoire has some 250,000 clones, around 87% of them found once; the top ten carry around 1.3%. Comment on this clone: Its target is not known.

This CDR3 spans 12 amino acids. The germline gives CDR1 SGHTS, CDR2 YDEGEE. The V end lost 0 bases, the J end lost 6 bases, and 4 bases lay between the germline ends. The chain carries TRBV5-8 and TRBJ2-1; D not resolved. Material for sequencing was PBMCs. This TCR was recovered from a woman aged 25 to 45 in good health and CMV-seropositive. CDR3 nucleotides: TGTGCCAGCAGCTTGGCTGTCAATGAGCAGTTCTTC. Encoded protein: CASSLAVNEQFF.